Following are 13 T cell receptor beta chains from one sample sequenced in a study of T cells in Graves' hyperthyroidism and ophthalmopathy. TCR beta CDR3 regions were amplified from RNA transcripts. With the HTBI primer set, the TCR CDR3 went through a first round of RT-PCR. TCRdb re-derived calls from the multiplex PCR reads in MiXCR, one entry per CDR3 protein. The sample contains around 450,000 distinct CDR3 sequences, around 15% of which appear only once. The source material was blood. The receptors shown here come from a woman in her late teens or twenties with Graves' hyperthyroidism.

The chain links TRBV5-6 to TRBJ2-2, with D tentatively TRBD2 (6 bases). Germline CDR1 reads SGHDT; CDR2 reads YYEEEE. Trimming took off 0 bases at V and 1 base at J, with 13 bases between the two ends. The length of the CDR3 is 17 residues. CDR3 protein: CASSLDGGLGNTGELFF. The CDR3 DNA reads as TGTGCCAGCAGCTTGGACGGAGGGTTGGGGAACACCGGGGAGCTGTTTTTT.

This clonotype came up a few times. V and J are TRBV6-1 and TRBJ2-4; the match to TRBD1 covers 8 bases. The trim removed 5 bases at V and 0 bases at J, leaving 6 bases unmatched. CDR1 is MNHNS and CDR2 is SASEGT in the germline V gene. The CDR3 loop spans 16 amino acids. CDR3 amino acids: CASSKDRALAKNIQYF. The CDR3 DNA reads as TGTGCCAGCAGTAAGGACAGGGCCCTAGCCAAAAACATTCAGTACTTC.

This clonotype was recorded many times. The chain recombines TRBV10-2 with TRBJ2-5, with D possibly TRBD1 on 5 matching bases. V lost 7 bases, J lost 2 bases, and 11 bases lay in between. The CDR3 has 13 residues. The germline gives CDR1 WSHSY, CDR2 SAAADI. The CDR3 spells CASNPTEQETQYF. CDR3 sequence (DNA): TGCGCCAGCAACCCGACAGAACAAGAGACCCAGTACTTC.

The chain recombines TRBV6-4 with TRBJ2-1; D uncertain. Germline V gene data show CDR1 as MRHNA and CDR2 as SNTAGT. The CDR3 runs to 17 residues. Trimming cost V 7 bases and J 8 bases, with 27 bases left between them. CDR3 coding DNA: TGTGCCAGCAACTTATCGGCCTCGGCTAGGACCCGGGATGAGCAGTTCTTC. This encodes CASNLSASARTRDEQFF.

This clonotype appeared a few times. V gene TRBV10-3 combines with J gene TRBJ2-7, with D perhaps TRBD1 (6 bases). V shed 2 bases and J shed 6 bases, with 8 bases lying between them. There are 12 residues in the CDR3. CDR1 ENHRY and CDR2 SYGVKD come from the germline V gene. This chain's CDR3 is CAISEGQIEQYF. The CDR3 DNA follows: TGTGCCATCAGTGAGGGACAGATCGAGCAGTACTTC.

V and J are TRBV18 and TRBJ2-3, with 8 bases lining up with TRBD2. The CDR3 is 16 residues long. The junction had 10 bases not matched to a gene; V was cut back by 6 bases and J by 2 bases. Germline assignment: CDR1 KGHSH and CDR2 LQKENI. The CDR3 reads CASSRGAGGLTDTQYF. CDR3 nucleotides: TGTGCCAGCTCCCGAGGGGCGGGAGGTCTCACAGATACGCAGTATTTT.

This clonotype was counted ten times or more. This chain links TRBV6-1 with TRBJ2-1, with D possibly TRBD2 on 5 matching bases. Germline V gene data show CDR1 as MNHNS and CDR2 as SASEGT. This CDR3 is 15 amino acids long. Deletions cut 6 bases from V and 1 base from J, with 13 bases between. CDR3 DNA: TGTGCCAGCAGGGGCGGGCTAGGGTCCTACAATGAGCAGTTCTTC. Translating it yields CASRGGLGSYNEQFF.

The V call is TRBV28, the J call TRBJ1-2; the D is unclear. CDR1 is MDHEN and CDR2 is SYDVKM in the germline V gene. There are 13 residues in the CDR3. Trimming shortened V by 6 bases and J by 8 bases, and 16 bases separated the two germline ends. CDR3 DNA: TGTGCCAGCAGCGCCCTGGAGGGCCGAGGCTACACCTTC. Its protein is CASSALEGRGYTF.

This clonotype was picked up many times. The rearrangement joins TRBV28 to TRBJ1-5; possibly TRBD1 for D (5 bases). CDR3 length: 14 amino acids. V was shortened by 7 bases and J by 6 bases, with 16 bases between the two germline ends. Looked up from germline, CDR1 is MDHEN and CDR2 is SYDVKM. The CDR3 sequence is CASTQGGVVQPQHF. CDR3 bases: TGTGCCAGCACCCAGGGAGGGGTTGTTCAGCCCCAGCATTTT.

This chain joins TRBV6-1 and TRBJ1-3; D uncertain. Germline assignment: CDR1 MNHNS and CDR2 SASEGT. The CDR3 spans 12 residues. The V gene lost 7 bases and the J gene lost 3 bases, with 7 bases spanning the gap. The CDR3 here is CASTLNGNTIYF. The CDR3 nucleotides are TGTGCCAGCACCCTCAATGGAAACACCATATATTTT.

V gene TRBV6-1 combines with J gene TRBJ1-3; unclear D gene. Germline CDR1 MNHNS, CDR2 SASEGT. V lost 5 bases, J lost 4 bases, and 9 bases lay in between. This CDR3 has 13 residues. CDR3 protein: CASSLRIGNTIYF. CDR3 sequence (DNA): TGTGCCAGCAGTTTACGAATCGGAAACACCATATATTTT.

This clonotype was detected ten times or more. The chain links TRBV15 to TRBJ1-2; unclear D gene. The CDR3 sequence is 14 residues long. Deletions cut 1 base from V and 2 bases from J, with 8 bases between. Germline V gene sequence: CDR1 LNHNV, CDR2 YYDKDF (reference sequence). CDR3 nucleotide sequence: TGTGCCACCAGCAGAGCAATGGACAACTATGGCTACACCTTC. Its protein product is CATSRAMDNYGYTF.

In this sample, this clonotype turned up many times. This rearrangement joins TRBV6-1 to TRBJ1-1; D is unclear. Germline CDR1 MNHNS, CDR2 SASEGT. The CDR3 loop spans 13 amino acids. Trimming left V 5 bases short and J 6 bases short, with 13 bases between. The CDR3 DNA is TGTGCCAGCAGTCAAGGGCCGGGCTCTGAAGCTTTCTTT. This encodes CASSQGPGSEAFF.